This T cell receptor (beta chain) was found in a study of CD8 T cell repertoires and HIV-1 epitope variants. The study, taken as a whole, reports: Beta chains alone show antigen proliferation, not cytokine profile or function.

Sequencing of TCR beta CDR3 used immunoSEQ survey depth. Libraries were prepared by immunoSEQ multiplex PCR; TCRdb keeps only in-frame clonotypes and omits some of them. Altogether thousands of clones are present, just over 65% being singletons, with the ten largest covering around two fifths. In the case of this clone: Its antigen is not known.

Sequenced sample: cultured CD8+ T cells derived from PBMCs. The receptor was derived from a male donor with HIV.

Here the CDR3 reads CASSLSRNEQFF. For the CDR3, the DNA is TGTGCCAGCAGTTTATCGAGGAATGAGCAGTTCTTC. The V call is TRBV27, the J call TRBJ2-1; D not certain. Trimming took 0 bases from V and 7 from J, leaving 4 bases between them. CDR3 length equals 12 residues. Germline values: CDR1 MNHEY, CDR2 SMNVEV (reference sequence).